This TCR beta chain was obtained from a study of blood T cells in healthy people across ages. Whole-study results and caveats: Total diversity from one million sequenced T cells was likely underestimated.

The V end lost 6 bases, the J end lost 0 bases, and 8 bases lay between the germline ends. The CDR3 has 13 residues. Caucasian individuals from Russia who were healthy and aged 6 to 90 acted as donors. Each donor had 8 to 10 milliliters of peripheral blood drawn. Per sample, no less than 6 micrograms of total RNA were extracted. As for this clonotype: The target antigen is unknown.

Primed by a sample-barcoded 5' primer and a J-beta primer mix, a second PCR proceeded for 7 to 11 cycles. TCRdb recomputed calls from the 5' RACE reads with MiXCR, one row per CDR3 protein. The data show just over 800,000 distinct CDR3 sequences, less than 80% seen once. Sequencing was carried out using blood. This rearrangement joins TRBV12-3 or TRBV12-4 to TRBJ1-1; D is unresolved. The TCR originated in a man younger than 45 in good health. The CDR3 is CASSLRVNTEAFF. The DNA of the CDR3 is TGTGCCAGCAGCTTGCGGGTGAACACTGAAGCTTTCTTT.